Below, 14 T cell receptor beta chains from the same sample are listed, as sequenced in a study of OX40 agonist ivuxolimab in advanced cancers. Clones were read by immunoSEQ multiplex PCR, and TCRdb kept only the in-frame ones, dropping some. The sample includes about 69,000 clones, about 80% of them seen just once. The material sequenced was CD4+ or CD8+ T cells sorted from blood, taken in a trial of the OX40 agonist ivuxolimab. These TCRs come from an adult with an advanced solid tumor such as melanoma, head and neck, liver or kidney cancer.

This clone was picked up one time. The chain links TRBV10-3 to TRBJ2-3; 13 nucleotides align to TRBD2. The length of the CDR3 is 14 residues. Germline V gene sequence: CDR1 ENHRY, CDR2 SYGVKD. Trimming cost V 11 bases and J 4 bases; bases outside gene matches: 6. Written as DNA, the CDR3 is TGTGCCGGATCCGGGACTAGCGGGGCAGATACGCAGTATTTT. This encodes CAGSGTSGADTQYF.

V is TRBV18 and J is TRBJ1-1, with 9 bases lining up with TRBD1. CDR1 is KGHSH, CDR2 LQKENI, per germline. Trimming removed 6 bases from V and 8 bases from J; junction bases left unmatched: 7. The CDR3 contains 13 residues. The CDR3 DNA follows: TGTGCCAGCTCGGCCGGGACAGGGACCGAAGCTTTCTTT. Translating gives CASSAGTGTEAFF.

CDR3: CASSLGQGSTEAFF. The DNA for the CDR3 is TGTGCCAGCAGCTTAGGACAGGGAAGTACTGAAGCTTTCTTT. The V gene is TRBV7-2, the J gene TRBJ1-1, with TRBD1 matching over 7 bases. V dropped 1 base and J dropped 5; count of bases not matched to a gene: 4. CDR3 length: 14 amino acids. Germline loops: CDR1 SGHTA, CDR2 FQGNSA.

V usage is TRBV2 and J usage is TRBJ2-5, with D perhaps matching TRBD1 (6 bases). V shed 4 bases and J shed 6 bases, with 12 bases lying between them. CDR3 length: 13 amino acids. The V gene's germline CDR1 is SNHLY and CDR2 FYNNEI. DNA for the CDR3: TGTGCCAGCAGTGTGGGGGCTGGGAAGACCCAGTACTTC. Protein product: CASSVGAGKTQYF.

This CDR3 is CASSFASRRQRSEQFF. CDR3 DNA sequence: TGCGCCAGCAGTTTCGCCTCTCGTCGGCAGCGCAGTGAGCAGTTCTTC. The chain is built from TRBV23-1 and TRBJ2-1; no reliable D call. TRBV23-1 is an ORF for which the function is uncertain. V dropped 5 bases and J dropped 9 bases, with 23 bases sitting between them. The CDR3 has 16 residues.

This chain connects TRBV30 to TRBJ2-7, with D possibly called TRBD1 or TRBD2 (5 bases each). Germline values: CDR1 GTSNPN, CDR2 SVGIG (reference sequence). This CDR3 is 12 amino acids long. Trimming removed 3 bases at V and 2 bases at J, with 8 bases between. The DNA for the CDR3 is TGTGCCTGGAGGACGGGACCCTACGAGCAGTACTTC. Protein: CAWRTGPYEQYF.

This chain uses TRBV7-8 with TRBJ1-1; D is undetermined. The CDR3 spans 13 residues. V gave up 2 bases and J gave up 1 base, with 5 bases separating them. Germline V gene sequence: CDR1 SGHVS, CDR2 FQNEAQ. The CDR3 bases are TGTGCCAGCAGCTTAAGGGAGAACACTGAAGCTTTCTTT. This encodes CASSLRENTEAFF.

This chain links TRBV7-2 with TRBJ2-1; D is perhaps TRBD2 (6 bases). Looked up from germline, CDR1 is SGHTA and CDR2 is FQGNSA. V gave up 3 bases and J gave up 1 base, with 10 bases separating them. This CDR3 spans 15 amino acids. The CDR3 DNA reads TGTGCCAGCAGCTTTCTACGGGGGTCCTACAATGAGCAGTTCTTC. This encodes CASSFLRGSYNEQFF.

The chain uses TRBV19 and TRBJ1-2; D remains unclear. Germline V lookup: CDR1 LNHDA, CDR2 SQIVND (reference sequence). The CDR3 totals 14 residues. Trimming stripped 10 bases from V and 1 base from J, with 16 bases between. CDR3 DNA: TGTGCCACCTATGGAGCAGGCCTTAACTATGGCTACACCTTC. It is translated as CATYGAGLNYGYTF.

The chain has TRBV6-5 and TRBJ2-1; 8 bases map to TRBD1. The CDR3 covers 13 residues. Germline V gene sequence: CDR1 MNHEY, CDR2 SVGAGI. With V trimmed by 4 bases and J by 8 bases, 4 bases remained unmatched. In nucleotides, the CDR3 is TGTGCCAGCAGTTTTGGGACAGGCCATGAGCAGTTCTTC. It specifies CASSFGTGHEQFF.

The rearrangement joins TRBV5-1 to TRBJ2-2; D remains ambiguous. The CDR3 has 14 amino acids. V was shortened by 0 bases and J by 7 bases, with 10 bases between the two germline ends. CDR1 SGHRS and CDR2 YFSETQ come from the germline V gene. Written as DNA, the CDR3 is TGCGCCAGCAGCTTGGGGCCTAACGACGGGGAGCTGTTTTTT. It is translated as CASSLGPNDGELFF.

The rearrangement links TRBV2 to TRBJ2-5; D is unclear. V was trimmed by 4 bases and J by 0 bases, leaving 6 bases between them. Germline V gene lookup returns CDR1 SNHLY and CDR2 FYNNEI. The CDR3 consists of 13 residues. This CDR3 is CASSGENQETQYF. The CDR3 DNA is TGTGCCAGCAGTGGTGAAAACCAAGAGACCCAGTACTTC.

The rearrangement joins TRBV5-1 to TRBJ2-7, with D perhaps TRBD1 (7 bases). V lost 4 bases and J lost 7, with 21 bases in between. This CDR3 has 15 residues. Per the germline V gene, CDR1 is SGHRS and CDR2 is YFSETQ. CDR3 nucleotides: TGCGCCAGCAGCCGTGAACAGGGGCAAGGAGGGGAGCAGTACTTC. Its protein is CASSREQGQGGEQYF.

CDR3 amino acids: CASSPQGGRAFRNTIYF. Written as DNA, the CDR3 is TGTGCCAGCAGCCCCCAGGGAGGCAGGGCGTTTCGAAACACCATATATTTT. V is TRBV9 and J is TRBJ1-3, with a possible D match to TRBD1 (5 bases). V shed 4 bases and J shed 5 bases, with 22 bases lying between them. The CDR3 is 17 amino acids. From germline, CDR1 is SGDLS and CDR2 YYNGEE.